This TCR beta chain is drawn from a study of PD-L1 blockade in urothelial cancer. About the study: The study started patients on atezolizumab in the mid-2010s, giving 1,200 mg intravenously every 3 weeks. Patients arrived having already received 0 to 3 prior chemotherapy regimens. Study results and caveats: Blood TCR clonality below the median before treatment was a predictor of better survival.

Worth noting for this clone: Its antigen is unknown.

The V end lost 4 bases, the J end lost 5 bases, and 12 bases lay between the germline ends. This CDR3 has 14 amino acids. Looked up from germline, CDR1 is SGHRS and CDR2 is YFSETQ. Time point given: peripheral blood 6 weeks after treatment start. Profiling relied on immunoSEQ multiplex PCR, and the TCRdb table lists in-frame clones only, not all of them. The sample lists more than 95,000 clones, around 89% occurring once. The sequencing used PBMCs, collected around atezolizumab (anti-PD-L1) treatment. The receptor was isolated from a man aged 55-75 years with urothelial cancer. The chain employs TRBV5-1 and TRBJ2-2; possibly TRBD1 for D (5 bases). The CDR3 is CASSIFRQTGELFF. The CDR3 DNA follows: TGCGCCAGCAGCATTTTTCGACAGACCGGGGAGCTGTTTTTT.